Presented here are 26 T cell receptor beta chains from one specimen sequenced in a study of blood T cell repertoires in COVID-19. Generated by immunoSEQ multiplex PCR, the TCRdb table keeps only in-frame clones and is missing some. The sample gives about 480,000 clones, roughly nine tenths of which show up once; around 0.95% is in the top ten. Sequencing input: peripheral blood. The receptor set was obtained from a young man with COVID-19, enrolled during active disease.

A single count supports this clone. This chain connects TRBV27 to TRBJ2-7, with TRBD2 matching over 11 bases. Trimming removed 6 bases from V and 2 bases from J; junction bases left unmatched: 6. Per the germline V gene, CDR1 is MNHEY and CDR2 is SMNVEV (reference sequence). The CDR3 has 15 residues. The DNA for the CDR3 is TGTGCCAGCAGGGACGGGACTAGCGGAACCTACGAGCAGTACTTC. It encodes CASRDGTSGTYEQYF.

The chain couples TRBV15 to TRBJ1-5, with a possible D match to TRBD1 (5 bases). Trimming pared 5 bases from V and 4 bases from J, leaving 18 bases between. Germline V gene data show CDR1 as LNHNV and CDR2 as YYDKDF (reference sequence). The CDR3 is 16 residues long. The CDR3: CATSENTGLGNQPQHF. CDR3 coding DNA: TGTGCCACCAGCGAAAATACAGGCCTCGGGAATCAGCCCCAGCATTTT.

The chain combines TRBV4-1 with TRBJ2-1, with 10 bases lining up with TRBD2. The germline V gene encodes CDR1 MGHRA and CDR2 YSYEKL. V shed 6 bases, J shed 9 bases, and the junction held 14 bases outside the gene matches. This CDR3 comprises 16 residues. This CDR3 reads CASSNRASGSFTEQFF. CDR3 nucleotide sequence: TGCGCCAGCAGTAATCGGGCTAGCGGGAGTTTTACTGAGCAGTTCTTC.

This clone was recorded only once. The CDR3 spells CASSLTHSSGGSYNEQFF. CDR3 sequence (DNA): TGTGCCAGCAGCCTCACACATTCTAGCGGGGGGTCCTACAATGAGCAGTTCTTC. The chain joins TRBV3-1 (or the pseudogene TRBV3-2) to TRBJ2-1, with 11 bases that match TRBD2. The CDR3 runs 18 residues. Germline V lookup: CDR1 LGHDT, CDR2 YNNKEL (reference sequence). Trimming took 4 bases from V and 1 from J; bases not matched to a gene: 9.

V and J are TRBV5-6 and TRBJ2-3; 9 nucleotides agree with TRBD2. The CDR3 runs to 17 residues. With V trimmed by 2 bases and J by 5 bases, 12 bases remained unmatched. Germline V CDR1 and CDR2: SGHDT, YYEEEE. CDR3 bases: TGTGCCAGCAGCTTCCTCCCTAGCGGGGAAGGAGGAGATACGCAGTATTTT. Translated: CASSFLPSGEGGDTQYF.

The J gene is TRBJ1-3, the V gene TRBV19; 8 bases are a match to TRBD1. Germline CDR1 LNHDA, CDR2 SQIVND (reference sequence). The CDR3 has 14 amino acids. With V trimmed by 3 bases and J by 3 bases, 1 base remained unmatched. The CDR3 bases are TGTGCCAGTAGTATGGACAGGGTTGGAAACACCATATATTTT. Residues: CASSMDRVGNTIYF. The variable domain in full, completed from reference TRBV19 and TRBJ1-3, reads DGGITQSPKYLFRKEGQNVTLSCEQNLNHDAMYWYRQDPGQGLRLIYYSQIVNDFQKGDIAEGYSVSREKKESFPLTVTSAQKNPTAFYLCASSMDRVGNTIYFGEGSWLTVV.

A single count supports this clone. The rearrangement uses TRBV4-1 and TRBJ2-2; TRBD2 agrees at 13 bases. With 1 base clipped from V and 1 base from J, the junction kept 0 bases outside the gene matches. The CDR3 sequence is 17 residues long. From germline, CDR1 is MGHRA and CDR2 YSYEKL. The chain's CDR3 is CASSQGLAGGNTGELFF. The CDR3 coding sequence is TGCGCCAGCAGCCAAGGACTAGCGGGGGGGAACACCGGGGAGCTGTTTTTT.

The chain's CDR3 is CASSIIGGGGTGELFF. The CDR3 DNA sequence: TGTGCCAGTAGTATTATAGGAGGGGGCGGCACCGGGGAGCTGTTTTTT. The chain employs TRBV19 and TRBJ2-2, with D possibly being TRBD1 (7 bases). V lost 3 bases, J lost 4 bases, and 15 bases lay in between. Germline V gives CDR1 LNHDA, CDR2 SQIVND (reference sequence). The CDR3 length is 16 residues.

The CDR3 spells CASSSILAGTTYEQYF. The CDR3 region has the DNA TGTGCCAGCAGTTCGATTCTAGCGGGTACTACCTACGAGCAGTACTTC. The gene calls are TRBV27 and TRBJ2-7; 8 positions agree with TRBD2. The J segment lost 2 bases and the V segment lost 4 bases, leaving 10 bases of the junction unmatched. Germline V gene data show CDR1 as MNHEY and CDR2 as SMNVEV (reference sequence). The CDR3 is made up of 16 amino acids.

V is TRBV6-1 and J is TRBJ2-3, with 14 bases that match TRBD2. There are 20 residues in the CDR3. J lost 0 bases, V lost 4 bases, and 12 bases had no gene match. Germline CDR1 MNHNS, CDR2 SASEGT. The CDR3: CASSARLAGGNPPSTDTQYF. As DNA, the CDR3 is TGTGCCAGCAGTGCCCGACTAGCGGGAGGGAACCCCCCGAGCACAGATACGCAGTATTTT.

In its sample, this clone was seen a few times. The chain carries TRBV4-2 and TRBJ2-1; D gene uncertain. The V and J ends lost 1 base and 0 bases respectively, with 10 bases between them. Germline V lookup: CDR1 LGHNA, CDR2 YNFKEQ. CDR3 length: 16 amino acids. The CDR3 reads CASSQGTVSSYNEQFF. In DNA, the CDR3 is TGTGCCAGCAGCCAAGGAACCGTGAGCTCCTACAATGAGCAGTTCTTC.

This chain connects TRBV19 to TRBJ2-1; D perhaps matches TRBD2 (5 bases). Trimming left V 9 bases short and J 6 bases short, with 15 bases between. There are 13 residues in the CDR3. Per the germline V gene, CDR1 is LNHDA and CDR2 is SQIVND (reference sequence). The CDR3 region has the DNA TGTGCCAGCTCGGGATTGGGCGGCAATGAGCAGTTCTTC. Encoded protein: CASSGLGGNEQFF. The whole variable domain, remainder taken from reference TRBV19 and TRBJ2-1, is DGGITQSPKYLFRKEGQNVTLSCEQNLNHDAMYWYRQDPGQGLRLIYYSQIVNDFQKGDIAEGYSVSREKKESFPLTVTSAQKNPTAFYLCASSGLGGNEQFFGPGTRLTVL.

The rearrangement uses TRBV25-1 and TRBJ1-1, with unresolved D. The length of the CDR3 is 14 residues. CDR1 is MGHDK and CDR2 is SYGVNS in the germline V gene. V lost 3 bases, J lost 1 base, and 9 bases lay in between. The CDR3 loop is CASSERQQNTEAFF. CDR3 DNA: TGTGCCAGCAGTGAGAGGCAGCAGAACACTGAAGCTTTCTTT.

This chain connects TRBV11-2 to TRBJ1-1; D possibly corresponds to TRBD1 (6 bases). With 0 bases removed from V and 6 bases from J, the gap between germline ends came to 17 bases. Germline-derived CDR1 and CDR2 are SGHAT and FQNNGV. This CDR3 contains 16 residues. This chain's CDR3 is CASSLEARGASAEAFF. CDR3 sequence (DNA): TGTGCCAGCAGCTTAGAGGCTCGGGGGGCATCGGCTGAAGCTTTCTTT. The full variable domain, its missing parts supplied by reference TRBV11-2 and TRBJ1-1, is EAGVAQSPRYKIIEKRQSVAFWCNPISGHATLYWYQQILGQGPKLLIQFQNNGVVDDSQLPKDRFSAERLKGVDSTLKIQPAKLEDSAVYLCASSLEARGASAEAFFGQGTRLTVV.

The rearrangement joins TRBV11-2 to TRBJ1-1; the match to TRBD1 covers 7 bases. V dropped 1 base and J dropped 7; count of bases not matched to a gene: 9. The CDR3 runs to 15 residues. Germline V gene lookup returns CDR1 SGHAT and CDR2 FQNNGV. CDR3 sequence: CASSLGVWGDSEAFF. CDR3 in DNA: TGTGCCAGCAGCTTAGGGGTTTGGGGGGACAGTGAAGCTTTCTTT.

The chain employs TRBV3-1 (or the pseudogene TRBV3-2) and TRBJ1-2, with D possibly matching TRBD1 (6 bases). CDR3 size: 14 residues. With 1 base removed from V and 10 bases from J, the gap between germline ends came to 16 bases. Germline lookup yields CDR1 LGHDT and CDR2 YNNKEL (reference sequence). The DNA of the CDR3 is TGTGCCAGCAGCCAAGGGGCAGGGGTCCCCCTCTACACCTTC. The encoded protein is CASSQGAGVPLYTF.

The chain is built from TRBV11-2 and TRBJ1-2; 7 positions agree with TRBD1. J gave up 1 base and V 6 bases, and 14 bases lay outside the gene matches. The CDR3 runs to 17 residues. CDR1 is SGHAT and CDR2 is FQNNGV in the germline V gene. In nucleotides, the CDR3 is TGTGCCAGCAGGCCCGCCCCTGGACAGGATAATAACTATGGCTACACCTTC. Protein: CASRPAPGQDNNYGYTF.

The chain recombines TRBV30 with TRBJ2-2; 11 positions agree with TRBD2. The length of the CDR3 is 15 residues. The V gene's germline CDR1 is GTSNPN and CDR2 SVGIG (reference sequence). Trimming took 7 bases from V and 0 from J; bases not matched to a gene: 4. DNA for the CDR3: TGTGCCTCCAGACTAGCGGGGTCGAACACCGGGGAGCTGTTTTTT. It encodes CASRLAGSNTGELFF.

Here the CDR3 reads CASNGPGRVEISPLHF. CDR3 nucleotide sequence: TGTGCCAGCAATGGTCCGGGAAGGGTTGAGATTTCACCCCTCCACTTT. This chain joins TRBV2 and TRBJ1-6; D unclear. V shed 7 bases and J shed 9 bases, with 22 bases lying between them. The CDR3 consists of 16 residues. CDR1 is SNHLY, CDR2 FYNNEI, per germline.

V usage is TRBV19 and J usage is TRBJ1-5; 7 bases match TRBD1. The V gene end was trimmed by 7 bases and the J gene end by 3 bases; junction bases not matched to a gene: 6. Germline-derived CDR1 and CDR2 are LNHDA and SQIVND (reference sequence). There are 14 residues in the CDR3. CDR3 coding DNA: TGTGCCAGTAAAAGGGGGCGAGACAATCAGCCCCAGCATTTT. Its protein product is CASKRGRDNQPQHF. Complete variable domain (other parts from reference TRBV19 and TRBJ1-5): DGGITQSPKYLFRKEGQNVTLSCEQNLNHDAMYWYRQDPGQGLRLIYYSQIVNDFQKGDIAEGYSVSREKKESFPLTVTSAQKNPTAFYLCASKRGRDNQPQHFGDGTRLSIL.

Details on this clone: In the same sample, other DNA sequences code for this CDR3. The chain employs TRBV27 and TRBJ2-7, with 8 bases matching TRBD2. This CDR3 is built from 13 residues. Trimming removed 5 bases from V and 2 bases from J; junction bases left unmatched: 2. The germline V gene encodes CDR1 MNHEY and CDR2 SMNVEV (reference sequence). CDR3 nucleotide sequence: TGTGCCAGCAGTCTGGGACTAGCCTACGAGCAGTACTTC. Protein sequence: CASSLGLAYEQYF.

This clone was seen a single time. The chain combines TRBV2 with TRBJ1-6; D gene ambiguous. Germline CDR1 and CDR2: SNHLY and FYNNEI. This CDR3 has 14 amino acids. V lost 7 bases and J lost 10, with 17 bases in between. CDR3 residues: CASTDSEGTSPLHF. The CDR3 region has the DNA TGTGCCAGCACCGACTCTGAGGGTACCTCACCCCTCCACTTT.

The chain links TRBV19 to TRBJ2-7; 8 positions agree with TRBD1. This CDR3 region has 14 residues. Germline V lookup: CDR1 LNHDA, CDR2 SQIVND (reference sequence). The junction had 6 bases not matched to a gene; V was cut back by 6 bases and J by 2 bases. In nucleotides, the CDR3 is TGTGCCAGTAGCCAGACAGGGGAGGCCTACGAGCAGTACTTC. Translated: CASSQTGEAYEQYF.

This sequence joins TRBV6-6 and TRBJ2-4, with a weak D call TRBD2 (6 bases). The CDR3 length is 14 residues. V was pared by 2 bases and J by 1 base, with 6 bases between. Germline assignment: CDR1 MNHNY and CDR2 SVGAGI (reference sequence). CDR3 sequence (DNA): TGTGCCAGCAGTTACAGCGGGGCCAAAAACATTCAGTACTTC. Translation gives CASSYSGAKNIQYF.

The chain employs TRBV5-8 and TRBJ1-1, with a weak D call TRBD1 (5 bases). The ends were cut back, 3 bases at V and 7 bases at J, with 13 bases in the middle. The CDR3 length is 13 residues. Per the germline V gene, CDR1 is SGHTS and CDR2 is YDEGEE. The CDR3 loop reads CASSSWGGIEAFF. DNA for the CDR3: TGTGCCAGCAGCTCCTGGGGGGGGATTGAAGCTTTCTTT.

The chain carries TRBV10-3 and TRBJ1-5; 10 bases are shared with TRBD1. This CDR3 has 18 residues. J gave up 10 bases and V 5 bases, and 20 bases lay outside the gene matches. CDR1 is ENHRY, CDR2 SYGVKD, per germline. CDR3 nucleotide sequence: TGTGCCATCAGTACCGGGACAGGGGCAGGACGAGGCTTCAGCCCCCAGCATTTT. Protein product: CAISTGTGAGRGFSPQHF.